One sample yielded the 14 T cell receptor beta chains listed below, sequenced in a study of shared clonotypes between healthy human individuals. The repertoire was sequenced with immunoSEQ multiplex PCR; TCRdb's copy has only in-frame clones and lacks some. Found here are 2.3 million or so clones, 80% to 95% of them singletons; the top ten hold about 0.37%. Sequencing was done on a sample of naive CD4+ T cells from PBMCs. Specified subset: CD45RA+ positively selected. The source is a man aged 18-30 years in good health. Some clones in this sample may be carry-over from other donors' samples.

V usage is TRBV2 and J usage is TRBJ2-3, with D unclear. CDR1 is SNHLY and CDR2 is FYNNEI in the germline V gene. Trimming removed 6 bases at V and 1 base at J, with 11 bases between. This CDR3 comprises 14 residues. The CDR3 protein is CASRFREGTDTQYF. The CDR3 bases are TGTGCCAGCAGGTTCAGAGAGGGCACAGATACGCAGTATTTT.

The chain uses TRBV2 and TRBJ2-3; tentative D call: TRBD1 (6 bases). V was trimmed by 5 bases and J by 4 bases, leaving 10 bases between them. The CDR3 contains 13 residues. Germline lookup yields CDR1 SNHLY and CDR2 FYNNEI. The CDR3 DNA is TGTGCCAGCAGTCGACAGGTTTCAGATACGCAGTATTTT. It translates to CASSRQVSDTQYF. Together with reference TRBV2 and TRBJ2-3, the CDR3 gives the full variable domain: EPEVTQTPSHQVTQMGQEVILRCVPISNHLYFYWYRQILGQKVEFLVSFYNNEISEKSEIFDDQFSVERPDGSNFTLKIRSTKLEDSAMYFCASSRQVSDTQYFGPGTRLTVL.

The chain recombines TRBV19 with TRBJ2-7; 10 nucleotides line up with TRBD1. Losses at the gene ends were 5 bases for V and 4 bases for J; bases not matched to a gene: 5. The CDR3 totals 14 residues. From germline, CDR1 is LNHDA and CDR2 SQIVND (reference sequence). The CDR3 DNA reads TGTGCCAGTAGTCCCCTGGACAGGGGGTACGAGCAGTACTTC. It yields the protein CASSPLDRGYEQYF. Combining the CDR3 with reference TRBV19 and TRBJ2-7 gives the whole variable domain DGGITQSPKYLFRKEGQNVTLSCEQNLNHDAMYWYRQDPGQGLRLIYYSQIVNDFQKGDIAEGYSVSREKKESFPLTVTSAQKNPTAFYLCASSPLDRGYEQYFGPGTRLTVT.

The CDR3 coding sequence is TGTGCCAGCAGCCAAGCCGGGACAGGGACCTACGAGCAGTACTTC. Amino acid sequence: CASSQAGTGTYEQYF. V gene TRBV7-3 combines with J gene TRBJ2-7; TRBD1 matches 9 bases. CDR3 length: 15 amino acids. With V trimmed by 5 bases and J by 2 bases, 7 bases remained unmatched. Looked up from germline, CDR1 is SGHTA and CDR2 is FQGTGA.

V usage is TRBV7-2 and J usage is TRBJ1-1, with a possible D match to TRBD1 (5 bases). The CDR3 contains 15 residues. CDR1 is SGHTA, CDR2 FQGNSA, per germline. Trimming cost V 0 bases and J 10 bases, with 18 bases left between them. CDR3 bases: TGTGCCAGCAGCTTAGCGCTAGGGACGGGTGGGGGAGCTTTCTTT. Amino acids: CASSLALGTGGGAFF.

V and J are TRBV5-1 and TRBJ2-5, with D uncertain. This CDR3 is 15 amino acids long. From germline, CDR1 is SGHRS and CDR2 YFSETQ. Deletions cut 4 bases from V and 2 bases from J, with 15 bases between. The CDR3 is CASSQPDGSQETQYF. The CDR3 coding sequence is TGCGCCAGCAGCCAGCCGGACGGATCACAAGAGACCCAGTACTTC.

This chain uses TRBV4-2 with TRBJ2-7; D possibly matches TRBD1 or TRBD2 (6 bases each). V was pared by 5 bases and J by 2 bases, with 19 bases between. Germline values: CDR1 LGHNA, CDR2 YNFKEQ. The CDR3 consists of 16 residues. DNA of the CDR3: TGTGCCAGCAGCACGTTCGGAGCGGAGGGGGCCTACGAGCAGTACTTC. It translates to CASSTFGAEGAYEQYF.

This rearrangement joins TRBV18 to TRBJ1-1, with unresolved D. The germline V gene encodes CDR1 KGHSH and CDR2 LQKENI. With 1 base removed from V and 1 base from J, the gap between germline ends came to 7 bases. CDR3 length equals 14 residues. The CDR3 sequence is CASSPRQRNTEAFF. The CDR3 DNA follows: TGTGCCAGCTCACCACGGCAGAGGAACACTGAAGCTTTCTTT.

The gene calls are TRBV7-3 and TRBJ2-1, with no clear D. V was cut by 6 bases and J by 5 bases, with 11 bases left in between. The CDR3 is 13 amino acids. Looked up from germline, CDR1 is SGHTA and CDR2 is FQGTGA. CDR3 in DNA: TGTGCCAGCAGTCCCGCGCCCCACAATGAGCAGTTCTTC. Translating it yields CASSPAPHNEQFF.

In regard to this clone: This sample also contains other DNA sequences that code for the same CDR3. The V call is TRBV29-1, the J call TRBJ1-4; 7 bases line up with TRBD1. The CDR3 is 12 amino acids. Per germline, CDR1 SQVTM and CDR2 ANQGSEA. The V and J ends lost 4 bases and 6 bases, in that order; junction bases with no gene match: 2. The CDR3 coding sequence is TGCAGCGTTGGCAGGGGGGATGAAAAACTGTTTTTT. Protein sequence: CSVGRGDEKLFF.

CDR3: CASSFGILREGNTIYF. CDR3 nucleotides: TGCGCCAGCAGCTTCGGGATATTACGGGAGGGAAACACCATATATTTT. The rearrangement joins TRBV5-1 to TRBJ1-3; D unclear. The CDR3 sequence is 16 residues long. Trimming cost V 2 bases and J 4 bases, with 16 bases left between them. CDR1 and CDR2 (germline): SGHRS, YFSETQ.

V and J are TRBV6-1 and TRBJ2-5, with 12 bases that match TRBD1. CDR1 and CDR2 (germline): MNHNS, SASEGT. Germline trimming cut 2 bases from V and 5 bases from J; bases unmatched to any gene: 12. The CDR3 runs to 18 residues. CDR3 loop: CASSEWGRGQGARETQYF. In nucleotides, the CDR3 is TGTGCCAGCAGTGAATGGGGCCGGGGACAGGGGGCGCGGGAGACCCAGTACTTC.

The CDR3 nucleotides read TGTGCCAGCAGCTTAATCCTCGGGGGATGGACTAACTATGGCTACACCTTC. It codes for CASSLILGGWTNYGYTF. V and J are TRBV7-9 and TRBJ1-2; D is possibly TRBD1 (5 bases). This CDR3 has 17 amino acids. V lost 2 bases and J lost 0, with 16 bases in between. Germline CDR1 is SEHNR and CDR2 is FQNEAQ (reference sequence).

This clone has a single count. The J gene is TRBJ2-5, the V gene TRBV29-1, with TRBD1 matching over 9 bases. V lost 6 bases and J lost 5; bases outside the gene matches: 7. This CDR3 has 13 amino acids. Germline lookup yields CDR1 SQVTM and CDR2 ANQGSEA. The CDR3 DNA is TGCAGCGTGCGGACAGGGGTTGGGGAGACCCAGTACTTC. It codes for CSVRTGVGETQYF. Full variable domain (missing parts from reference TRBV29-1 and TRBJ2-5): SAVISQKPSRDICQRGTSLTIQCQVDSQVTMMFWYRQQPGQSLTLIATANQGSEATYESGFVIDKFPISRPNLTFSTLTVSNMSPEDSSIYLCSVRTGVGETQYFGPGTRLLVL.